The rows below give T cell receptor beta chains drawn from one sample of a study of T cell changes during pregnancy in multiple sclerosis. Sequencing was performed with immunoSEQ multiplex PCR; in TCRdb, only in-frame clones are kept and a portion is missing. The sample has about 40,000 clones; 87% are singletons. Source: CD4+ T cells from peripheral blood mononuclear cells, taken after pregnancy. The receptors were gathered from a female donor with multiple sclerosis, enrolled in a pregnancy study. Both conserved end residues are part of each CDR3. Fields, in order: clone size, J gene, CDR3 length, V gene, D gene, CDR3 protein, CDR3 DNA. A D gene is named only where the DNA matches it firmly. For some rows the clone size is stated as once, few or many, or as a class when expanded; others skip it.

.,TRBJ2-1,16,TRBV5-1,TRBD2,CASSLLGGVSYNEQFF,TGCGCCAGCAGCTTGCTCGGGGGGGTTTCCTACAATGAGCAGTTCTTC
.,TRBJ1-3,16,TRBV15,.,CATSRPRTNSGNTIYF,TGTGCCACCAGCAGGCCAAGGACAAACTCTGGAAACACCATATATTTT
.,TRBJ2-2,16,TRBV19,TRBD2,CASSQTSGGNTGELFF,TGTGCCAGTAGCCAAACTAGCGGGGGGAACACCGGGGAGCTGTTTTTT
once,TRBJ2-7,14,TRBV6-6,TRBD1,CASSNRQGPYEQHF,TGTGCCAGCAGTAACAGACAGGGACCCTACGAGCAGCACTTC
.,TRBJ2-6,15,TRBV6-5,.,CASSDWGVGANVLTF,TGTGCCAGCAGTGACTGGGGAGTTGGGGCCAACGTCCTGACTTTC
few,TRBJ1-3,15,TRBV18,.,CASSPQQVGGNTIYF,TGTGCCAGCTCACCACAGCAGGTTGGGGGAAACACCATATATTTT
few,TRBJ1-1,13,TRBV7-3,.,CASSLHMNTEAFF,TGTGCCAGCAGCTTACACATGAACACTGAAGCTTTCTTT
once,TRBJ1-5,12,TRBV28,.,CASCPLSEPQHF,TGTGCCAGCTGCCCTCTGTCGGAGCCCCAGCATTTT
.,TRBJ1-2,13,TRBV30,.,CAWSITLNNGYTF,TGTGCCTGGAGTATAACATTAAACAATGGCTACACCTTC
.,TRBJ1-6,14,TRBV4-2,.,CASNLGGKLSPLHF,TGTGCCAGCAATCTCGGGGGGAAACTCTCACCCCTCCACTTT
once,TRBJ2-7,16,TRBV5-1,TRBD1,CASSLGGTGGPYEQYF,TGCGCCAGCAGCTTGGGTGGTACAGGGGGCCCTTACGAGCAGTACTTC
.,TRBJ1-6,14,TRBV7-3,TRBD1,CASSLGTGVSPLHF,TGTGCCAGCAGCTTAGGGACAGGGGTTTCACCCCTCCACTTT
once,TRBJ2-7,14,TRBV19,TRBD1,CASSAIQGTYEQYF,TGTGCCAGTAGTGCGATACAGGGGACCTACGAGCAGTACTTC
.,TRBJ1-4,14,TRBV5-5,.,CASSSTVDNEKLFF,TGTGCCAGCAGCTCGACAGTAGATAATGAAAAACTGTTTTTT
.,TRBJ1-6,15,TRBV2,TRBD1,CASRSDRAGGSPLHF,TGTGCCAGCAGATCCGACAGGGCGGGAGGTTCACCCCTCCACTTT
.,TRBJ1-3,15,TRBV5-6,.,CASSTLQGYGNTIYF,TGTGCCAGCAGCACCCTTCAGGGATATGGAAACACCATATATTTT